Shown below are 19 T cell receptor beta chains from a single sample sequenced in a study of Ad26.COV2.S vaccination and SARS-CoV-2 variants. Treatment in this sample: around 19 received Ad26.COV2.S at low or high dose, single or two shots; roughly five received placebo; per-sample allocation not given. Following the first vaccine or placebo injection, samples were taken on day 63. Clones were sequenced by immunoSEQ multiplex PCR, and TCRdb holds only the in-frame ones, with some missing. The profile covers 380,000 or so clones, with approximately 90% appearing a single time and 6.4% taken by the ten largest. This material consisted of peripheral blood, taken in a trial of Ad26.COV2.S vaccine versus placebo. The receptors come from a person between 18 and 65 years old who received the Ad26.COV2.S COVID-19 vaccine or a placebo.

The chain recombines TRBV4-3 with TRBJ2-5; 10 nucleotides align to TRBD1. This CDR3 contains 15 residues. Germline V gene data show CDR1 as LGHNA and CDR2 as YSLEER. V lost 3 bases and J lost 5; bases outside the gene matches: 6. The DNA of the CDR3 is TGCGCCAGCAGCCAGTCCCGGGACAGGGGTGAGACCCAGTACTTC. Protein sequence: CASSQSRDRGETQYF.

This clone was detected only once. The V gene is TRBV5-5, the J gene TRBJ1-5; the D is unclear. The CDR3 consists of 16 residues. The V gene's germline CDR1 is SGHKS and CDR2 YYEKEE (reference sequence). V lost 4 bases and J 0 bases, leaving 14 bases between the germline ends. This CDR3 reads CASSVSGGHSNQPQHF. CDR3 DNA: TGTGCCAGCAGCGTCAGTGGTGGGCATAGCAATCAGCCCCAGCATTTT.

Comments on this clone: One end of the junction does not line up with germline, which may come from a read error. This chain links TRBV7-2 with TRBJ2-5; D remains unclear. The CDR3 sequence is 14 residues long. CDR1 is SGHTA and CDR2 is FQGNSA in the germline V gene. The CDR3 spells CASNLDSSRETQYF. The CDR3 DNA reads TGTGCCAGCAACTTAGATAGTAGCCGAGAGACCCAGTACTTC. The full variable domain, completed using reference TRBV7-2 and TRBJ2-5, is GAGVSQSPSNKVTEKGKDVELRCDPISGHTALYWYRQSLGQGLEFLIYFQGNSAPDKSGLPSDRFSAERTGGSVSTLTIQRTQQEDSAVYLCASNLDSSRETQYFGPGTRLLVL.

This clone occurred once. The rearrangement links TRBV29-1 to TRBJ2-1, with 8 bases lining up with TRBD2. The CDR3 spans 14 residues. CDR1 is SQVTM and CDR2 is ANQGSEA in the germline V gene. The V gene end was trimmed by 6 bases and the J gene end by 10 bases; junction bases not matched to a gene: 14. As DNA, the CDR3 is TGCAGCGTCAACTGGGCGGGAGGATACGGGGAGCAGTTCTTC. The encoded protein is CSVNWAGGYGEQFF.

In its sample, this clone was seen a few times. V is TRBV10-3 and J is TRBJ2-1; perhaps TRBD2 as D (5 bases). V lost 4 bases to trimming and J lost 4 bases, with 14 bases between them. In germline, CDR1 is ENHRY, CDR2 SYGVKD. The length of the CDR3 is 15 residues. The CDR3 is CAISAFWTGYNEQFF. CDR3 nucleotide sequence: TGTGCCATCAGTGCCTTTTGGACGGGATACAATGAGCAGTTCTTC.

The CDR3 DNA reads TGTGCCAGCAGTTTGGGATCCCCGGGGGGATTCACAGATACGCAGTATTTT. Translated: CASSLGSPGGFTDTQYF. The chain carries TRBV27 and TRBJ2-3, with TRBD2 matching over 7 bases. Germline values: CDR1 MNHEY, CDR2 SMNVEV (reference sequence). The CDR3 is 17 residues long. V lost 3 bases, J lost 2 bases, and 11 bases stayed unmatched.

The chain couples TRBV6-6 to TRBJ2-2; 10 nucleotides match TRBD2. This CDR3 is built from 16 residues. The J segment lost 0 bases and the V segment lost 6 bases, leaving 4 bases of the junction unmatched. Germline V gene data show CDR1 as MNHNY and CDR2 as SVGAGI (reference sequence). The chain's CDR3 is CASRYTSGTNTGELFF. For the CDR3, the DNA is TGTGCCAGCAGGTATACTAGCGGGACGAACACCGGGGAGCTGTTTTTT.

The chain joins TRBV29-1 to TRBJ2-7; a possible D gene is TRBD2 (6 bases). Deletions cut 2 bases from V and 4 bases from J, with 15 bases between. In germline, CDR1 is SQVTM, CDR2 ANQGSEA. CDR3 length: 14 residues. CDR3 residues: CSVERRAGRYEQYF. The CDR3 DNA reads TGCAGCGTTGAACGGAGGGCAGGGAGGTACGAGCAGTACTTC.

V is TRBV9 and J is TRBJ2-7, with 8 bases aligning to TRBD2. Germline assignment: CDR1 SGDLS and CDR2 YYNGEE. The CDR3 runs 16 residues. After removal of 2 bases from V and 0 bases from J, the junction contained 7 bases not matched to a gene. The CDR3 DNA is TGTGCCAGCAGCGTGGGGACTAGTCCCCCCTCCTACGAGCAGTACTTC. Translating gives CASSVGTSPPSYEQYF. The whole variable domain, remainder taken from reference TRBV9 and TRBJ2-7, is DSGVTQTPKHLITATGQRVTLRCSPRSGDLSVYWYQQSLDQGLQFLIQYYNGEERAKGNILERFSAQQFPDLHSELNLSSLELGDSALYFCASSVGTSPPSYEQYFGPGTRLTVT.

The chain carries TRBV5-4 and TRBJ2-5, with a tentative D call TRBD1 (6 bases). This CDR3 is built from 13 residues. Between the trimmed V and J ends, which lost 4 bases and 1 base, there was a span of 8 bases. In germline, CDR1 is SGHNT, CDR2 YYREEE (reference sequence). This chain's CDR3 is CASSKDSQETQYF. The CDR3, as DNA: TGTGCCAGCAGCAAGGACAGCCAAGAGACCCAGTACTTC.

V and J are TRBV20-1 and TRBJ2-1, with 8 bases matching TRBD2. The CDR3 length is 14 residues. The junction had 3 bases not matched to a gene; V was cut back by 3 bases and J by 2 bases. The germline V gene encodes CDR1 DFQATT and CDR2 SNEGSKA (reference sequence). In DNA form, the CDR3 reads TGCAGTGCTAGTTCGACTAGCGCCTACAATGAGCAGTTCTTC. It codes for CSASSTSAYNEQFF.

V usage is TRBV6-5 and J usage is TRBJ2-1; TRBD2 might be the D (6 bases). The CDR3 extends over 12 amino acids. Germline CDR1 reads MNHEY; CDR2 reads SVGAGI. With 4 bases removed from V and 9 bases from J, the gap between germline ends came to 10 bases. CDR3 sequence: CASSWRAGEQFF. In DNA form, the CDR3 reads TGTGCCAGCAGTTGGCGAGCGGGTGAGCAGTTCTTC.

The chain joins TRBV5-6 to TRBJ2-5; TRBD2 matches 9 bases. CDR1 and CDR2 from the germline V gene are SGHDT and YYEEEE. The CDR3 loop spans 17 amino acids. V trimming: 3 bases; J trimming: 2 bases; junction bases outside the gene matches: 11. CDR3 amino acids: CASSSRPPGLAQETQYF. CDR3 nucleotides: TGTGCCAGCAGCTCTAGACCGCCGGGACTAGCACAAGAGACCCAGTACTTC. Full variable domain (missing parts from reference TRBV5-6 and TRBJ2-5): DAGVTQSPTHLIKTRGQQVTLRCSPKSGHDTVSWYQQALGQGPQFIFQYYEEEERQRGNFPDRFSGHQFPNYSSELNVNALLLGDSALYLCASSSRPPGLAQETQYFGPGTRLLVL.

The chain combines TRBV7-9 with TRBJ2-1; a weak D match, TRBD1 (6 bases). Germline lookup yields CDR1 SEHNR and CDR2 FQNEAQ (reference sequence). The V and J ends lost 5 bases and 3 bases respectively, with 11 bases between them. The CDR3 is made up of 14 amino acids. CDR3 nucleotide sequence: TGTGCCAGCAGCAGCCGGGACAACTACAATGAGCAGTTCTTC. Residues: CASSSRDNYNEQFF. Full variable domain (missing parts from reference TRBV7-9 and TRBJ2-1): DTGVSQNPRHKITKRGQNVTFRCDPISEHNRLYWYRQTLGQGPEFLTYFQNEAQLEKSRLLSDRFSAERPKGSFSTLEIQRTEQGDSAMYLCASSSRDNYNEQFFGPGTRLTVL.

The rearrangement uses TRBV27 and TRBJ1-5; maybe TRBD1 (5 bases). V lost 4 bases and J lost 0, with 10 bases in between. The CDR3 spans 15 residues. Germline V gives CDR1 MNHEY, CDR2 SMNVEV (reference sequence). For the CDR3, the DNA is TGTGCCAGCAGTTCAGGGACGAATAGCAATCAGCCCCAGCATTTT. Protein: CASSSGTNSNQPQHF.

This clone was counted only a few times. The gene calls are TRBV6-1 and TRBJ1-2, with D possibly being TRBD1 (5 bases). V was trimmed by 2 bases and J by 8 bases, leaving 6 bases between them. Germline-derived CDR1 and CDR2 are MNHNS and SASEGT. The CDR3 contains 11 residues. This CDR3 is CASSENRGYTF. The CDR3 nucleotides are TGTGCCAGCAGTGAAAACAGGGGCTACACCTTC.

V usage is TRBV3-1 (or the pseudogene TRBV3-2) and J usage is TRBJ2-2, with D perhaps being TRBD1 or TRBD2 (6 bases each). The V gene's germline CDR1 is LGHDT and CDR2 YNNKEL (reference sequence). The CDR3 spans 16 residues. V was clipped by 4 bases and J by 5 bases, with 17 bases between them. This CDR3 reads CASSPLAEGGTGELFF. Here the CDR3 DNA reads TGTGCCAGCAGCCCCCTGGCGGAGGGGGGAACCGGGGAGCTGTTTTTT.

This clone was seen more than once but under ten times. The CDR3 nucleotides are TGTGCCAGCAGAGCCTGGGGGGACTCCTCCTACGAGCAGTACTTC. Translation: CASRAWGDSSYEQYF. The chain links TRBV5-4 to TRBJ2-7; weak D call: TRBD2 (6 bases). There are 15 residues in the CDR3. V lost 5 bases and J lost 0, with 15 bases in between. CDR1 SGHNT and CDR2 YYREEE come from the germline V gene (reference sequence).

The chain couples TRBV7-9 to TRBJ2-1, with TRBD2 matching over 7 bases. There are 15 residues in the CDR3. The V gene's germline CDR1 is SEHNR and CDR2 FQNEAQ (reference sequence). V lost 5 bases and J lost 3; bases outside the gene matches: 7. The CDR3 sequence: CASSRAAGVYNEQFF. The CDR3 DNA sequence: TGTGCCAGCAGCCGGGCGGCGGGGGTCTACAATGAGCAGTTCTTC.